This T cell receptor beta chain was identified in a study of regulatory T cells in long-lasting Graves disease (dated by TCRdb to about 2021). Regarding the study in general: Antithyroid drugs had been taken for less than 3 months by newly diagnosed Graves' disease patients. Persistent Graves' disease patients were compared with newly diagnosed Graves' disease patients by peripheral blood TCR sequencing and RNA sequencing. The study took place in China and was registered as a clinical trial. A total of about 33 samples underwent TCR sequencing, from around 13 patients with persistent Graves' disease and 20 or so patients with newly diagnosed Graves' disease.

The time point label on this specimen signifies: newly diagnosed GD, antithyroid drugs for less than 3 months. RNA was extracted from PBMCs in TRIzol for both TCR sequencing and RNA sequencing. The diagnosis of Graves' disease was made according to American Thyroid Association guidelines. Recruitment of patients was carried out at an endocrinology department in Xi'an, China. Each patient gave roughly 10 milliliters of peripheral blood, collected in an EDTA anticoagulant tube. Ficoll Paque Plus density gradient separation was used to isolate PBMCs, and no further T cell sorting was done. RNA quality was checked with an Agilent 2100 Bioanalyzer and agarose gel, and concentration with a NanoDrop 2000. The paper's findings and limits, for the study overall: Preferential use of TRBV28, TRBJ1-2 and TRBJ2-5 was observed in persistent disease, whereas TRBV20-1 and TRBJ2-1 were favored in newly diagnosed disease. Persistent patients shared more public clonotypes among themselves (2,741) than newly diagnosed patients did (approximately 970). Because the primary lesion, thyroid tissue, could not be accessed, the study looked at peripheral blood alone. Sequencing and analysis were restricted to the TCR beta chain. Persistent Graves' disease patients showed lower TCR Shannon entropy and fewer highly expanded clones than newly diagnosed patients, suggesting clonal expansion. The authors noted that the small sample size was a limitation that may lower accuracy.

Ten or more counts support this clonotype. The antigen it binds to is not known. No base-level quality is on record; no much larger clone is a single base apart. Looking up the germline V gene yields CDR1 SGHNT and CDR2 YENEEA. V is cut by 4 bases and J by 3 bases, and the space between the germline ends is 16 bases. Measured from the cysteine to the phenylalanine, the CDR3 is 16 residues long. The sequence is cut down to CDR3 DNA, 48 bases in frame from base 1. Library creation used multiplex PCR. Instrument used: Illumina HiSeq 4000. iRepertoire HTBI primers and Arm-PCR amplification of CDR3 regions were used to construct TCR beta libraries. PCR products were gel purified before sequencing. The authors' pipeline ran thus. Gene usage analysis of CDR3 amino acid clonotypes relied on the 60 to 65 TRBV and about 13 TRBJ segments identified across samples. Filtered high-quality paired reads were merged into contigs using COPE and FqMerger. BLAST was used to align contigs to the IMGT TRBV, TRBD and TRBJ reference genes, and CDR3 was defined following IMGT. Clonotypes above 0.1% frequency were classified as highly expanded clones. Repertoire diversity was measured by Shannon entropy, and V-J evenness by the Gini coefficient. A clonotype was considered public if more than one individual shared it. TCRdb ran its own pipeline on the public reads, namely fastp trimming at Q25 and MiXCR clone calling, and kept in-frame beta chains. Records with the same CDR3 protein are collapsed into one entry carrying the most frequent genes and DNA. The V and J calls and clone size are TCRdb's, not the authors'. This sample is represented by more than 300,000 distinct CDR3 sequences; 10% to 15% of them were singletons. Of the sample, approximately 17% is held by the ten largest clones.

The sample also formed part of further work on T cells in Graves' hyperthyroidism and ophthalmopathy. From the second report: A patient counted as having stable Graves' hyperthyroidism if no progression to ophthalmopathy occurred over 18 months of follow-up. The hyperthyroidism patients were between 18 and 65 years old and newly diagnosed, with a disease duration of less than 2 months. Patients with uncontrolled infections, other autoimmune diseases, pregnancy or lactation were excluded. Clinical symptoms, serum thyroxine and TRAb, thyroid ultrasound, and orbital computed tomography formed the basis for the diagnoses. For the first round of RT-PCR on the TCR CDR3, the HTBI primer set was used together with the Qiagen OneStep RT-PCR kit. Most expanded thyroid clonotypes (frequency above 0.001) were also detected in blood, a finding suggesting that blood repertoires may reflect thyroid immune responses. A 13 V-J signature model separated ophthalmopathy from stable hyperthyroidism, with around 90% sensitivity and approximately 81% specificity in cross-validation and 80%/75% in testing. In validation, progression to ophthalmopathy was predicted by the model with 70.59% sensitivity and 72.22% specificity, a median of approximately 6.5 months before onset. To identify TCR V-J signatures that set the groups apart, the researchers used a discovery cohort of about a hundred patients, made up of approximately 43 with Graves' ophthalmopathy and around 58 with stable Graves' hyperthyroidism. Prospective prediction of ophthalmopathy was tested in an independent validation cohort consisting of some 20 hyperthyroidism patients and approximately 16 patients who later progressed to ophthalmopathy. The 100 discovery patients were randomly divided into training and test sets at a 7:3 ratio. Thyroid tissue and blood T-cell repertoires from several Graves' hyperthyroidism patients were also compared in the study. Following sampling, methimazole starting at 30 mg daily was given to hyperthyroidism patients, and high-dose intravenous methylprednisolone was given to ophthalmopathy patients. The libraries were constructed in a second round of multiplex PCR and then size-selected and purified. Libraries were sequenced paired-end with 100 bp reads on an Illumina HiSeq2000. Raw data were processed with SOAPnuke, discarding reads with adapters, uncalled bases, mean Phred below 15, or no exact constant-primer or identifier match. High-quality paired reads were merged with COPE v1.2.5, and unique nucleotide sequences were defined as clonotypes. MiTCR v1.1 was used to align clonotypes to the IMGT TRBV, TRBD and TRBJ reference segments. The analysis was restricted to V-J combinations with a frequency above 0.0001, which together covered over 99% of the repertoires. The TCS score was defined as the ratio of F50 (clonal expansion) to E x V (chaos), calculated using BLOSUM62-based TCRdist between CDR3 peptides within each V-J. Welch's t-statistics and random forest reduced roughly 500 V-J features to 13, which were used in a naive Bayes classifier (R e1071). Sample size was not statistically predetermined, and investigators were not blinded to group allocation. TCR Vbeta CDR3 sequencing of 135 peripheral blood samples (43 ophthalmopathy, 75 or so hyperthyroidism and some 17 progressor patients) is reported in the paper.

The source of this sequence is a woman aged 18-29 years with Graves disease. Donor details come from another sample of the same person, matched by shared clones. Here the sequenced sample was peripheral blood mononuclear cells (PBMCs), taken at new diagnosis, from a patient treated with antithyroid drugs. The chain is encoded by TRBV11-3 joined to TRBJ1-3, with the D gene call left open. The CDR3 amino acid sequence is: CASSYPGPLGGNTIYF. The nucleotides are TGTGCCAGCAGCTACCCCGGCCCCCTGGGTGGAAACACCATATATTTT.